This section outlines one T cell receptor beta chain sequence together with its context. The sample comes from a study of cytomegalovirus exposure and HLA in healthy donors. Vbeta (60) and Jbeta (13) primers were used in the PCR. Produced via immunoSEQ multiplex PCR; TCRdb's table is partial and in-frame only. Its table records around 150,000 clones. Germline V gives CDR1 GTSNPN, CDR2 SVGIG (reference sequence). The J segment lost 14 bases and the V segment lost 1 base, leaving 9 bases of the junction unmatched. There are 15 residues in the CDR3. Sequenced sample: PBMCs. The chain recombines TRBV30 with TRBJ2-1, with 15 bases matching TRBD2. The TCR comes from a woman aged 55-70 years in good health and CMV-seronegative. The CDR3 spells CAWSERGLAGGSEFF. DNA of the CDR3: TGTGCCTGGAGTGAACGTGGACTAGCGGGAGGGAGTGAGTTCTTC.